The 8 T cell receptor beta chains listed next were all sequenced from one sample in a study of T cell responses to AZD1222 COVID-19 vaccine. Using immunoSEQ multiplex PCR, the repertoire was profiled, and TCRdb retains in-frame clones only, with some absent. The sample lists approximately 180,000 clones, 75% to 90% occurring once. This sample comprised peripheral blood, obtained on day 0 of AZD1222 vaccination. The origin of the receptors is an adult in good health.

The V and J genes are TRBV6-5 and TRBJ1-2; 9 bases align to TRBD1. The germline gives CDR1 MNHEY, CDR2 SVGAGI. V lost 2 bases, J lost 4 bases, and 5 bases stayed unmatched. The CDR3 has 15 residues. The CDR3 reads CASSYQGQGGYGYTF. The CDR3, as DNA: TGTGCCAGCAGTTACCAGGGACAGGGTGGCTATGGCTACACCTTC.

This clone showed up just once. This chain uses TRBV6-5 with TRBJ1-2; no clear D. Germline CDR1 MNHEY, CDR2 SVGAGI. CDR3 length: 14 amino acids. V lost 7 bases to trimming and J lost 4 bases, with 16 bases between them. DNA of the CDR3: TGTGCCAGCAAAGTCGGCGGAGCCGCCTATGGCTACACCTTC. It codes for CASKVGGAAYGYTF.

The V call is TRBV19, the J call TRBJ2-2; 10 nucleotides line up with TRBD1. Germline loops: CDR1 LNHDA, CDR2 SQIVND (reference sequence). The ends lost 5 bases at V and 6 bases at J; junction bases unmatched: 15. The length of the CDR3 is 18 residues. The CDR3 spells CASSPLFSRTGGPGELFF. The CDR3 bases are TGTGCCAGTAGTCCCCTCTTCTCGAGGACAGGGGGTCCCGGGGAGCTGTTTTTT.

This chain connects TRBV4-1 to TRBJ2-3; TRBD2 matches 9 bases. J gave up 1 base and V 0 bases, and 8 bases lay outside the gene matches. The length of the CDR3 is 18 residues. The germline gives CDR1 MGHRA, CDR2 YSYEKL. The CDR3 sequence is CASSQDWAGGLRTDTQYF. In nucleotides, the CDR3 is TGCGCCAGCAGCCAAGATTGGGCGGGGGGGCTTCGCACAGATACGCAGTATTTT.

This clone appeared once. The V call is TRBV27, the J call TRBJ2-3, with D hard to call. This CDR3 contains 13 residues. Germline-derived CDR1 and CDR2 are MNHEY and SMNVEV (reference sequence). V lost 1 base and J 10 bases, leaving 12 bases between the germline ends. CDR3 loop: CASSLLGLEAQYF. The CDR3 DNA reads as TGTGCCAGCAGTTTATTGGGCCTAGAGGCGCAGTATTTT.

The chain has TRBV18 and TRBJ1-5; 8 positions agree with TRBD1. The CDR3 is 14 residues long. Trimming took 5 bases from V and 4 from J; bases not matched to a gene: 4. Germline CDR1 and CDR2: KGHSH and LQKENI. CDR3 sequence: CASSSQGANQPQHF. Written as DNA, the CDR3 is TGTGCCAGCTCATCCCAGGGGGCAAATCAGCCCCAGCATTTT.

The rearrangement uses TRBV12-3 or TRBV12-4 and TRBJ1-2; no clear D. V was trimmed by 5 bases and J by 7 bases, leaving 11 bases between them. This CDR3 has 12 amino acids. Here the CDR3 reads CASSPDLGGYTF. The DNA of the CDR3 is TGTGCCAGCAGTCCGGACTTGGGTGGCTACACCTTC.

The chain employs TRBV18 and TRBJ1-5; 7 bases align to TRBD1. The ends lost 4 bases at V and 6 bases at J; junction bases unmatched: 15. Per the germline V gene, CDR1 is KGHSH and CDR2 is LQKENI. The CDR3 runs to 17 residues. CDR3 amino acids: CASSLSASGGNGQPQHF. As DNA, the CDR3 is TGTGCCAGCTCACTCTCCGCTTCAGGGGGAAACGGTCAGCCCCAGCATTTT.